The TCR beta chain described here comes from a study of control samples from healthy donors and cancer patients. Germline CDR1 LNHDA, CDR2 SQIVND (reference sequence). This CDR3 has 13 residues. Turning to this clone: The germline gene is not matched at one end of the junction; a read error may be the cause.

The repertoire was sequenced with immunoSEQ multiplex PCR; TCRdb's copy has only in-frame clones and lacks some. The sample lists some 140,000 clones, around 94% seen once, with more than 13% in the top ten. The sequencing sample was made of PBMCs. The receptor comes from a man between 60 and 70 years old with colorectal cancer. The rearrangement joins TRBV19 to TRBJ1-5; D gene uncertain. The CDR3 loop reads CASNIQTNQPQHF. CDR3 bases: TGTGCCAGTAATATACAGACTAATCAGCCCCAGCATTTT. The full variable domain, rest sourced from reference TRBV19 and TRBJ1-5, is DGGITQSPKYLFRKEGQNVTLSCEQNLNHDAMYWYRQDPGQGLRLIYYSQIVNDFQKGDIAEGYSVSREKKESFPLTVTSAQKNPTAFYLCASNIQTNQPQHFGDGTRLSIL.